The text below deals with one TCR beta chain. Its antigen is still unknown. Germline V gene sequence: CDR1 MNHEY, CDR2 SMNVEV (reference sequence). Trimming took off 5 bases at V and 7 bases at J, with 11 bases between the two ends. The CDR3 covers 12 residues. The sample originates from a study of graft-versus-host responses after intestinal transplantation. Assay: immunoSEQ multiplex PCR; the TCRdb copy retains only in-frame clones and omits some. The table records approximately 100,000 clones, about 90% of them present only once. The genes are TRBV27 and TRBJ1-1; possibly TRBD1 for D (5 bases). The material sequenced was unstimulated CD4+ T cells sorted from spleen or lymph node cells, taken before intestinal transplant. This receptor was obtained from a human donor who received an intestinal transplant. This CDR3 is CASSHRGIEAFF. The CDR3 DNA follows: TGTGCCAGCAGTCACCGGGGGATTGAAGCTTTCTTT.